This TCR beta chain was observed in a study of identifying expanded T cells in peripheral blood (dated by TCRdb to about 2019). Regarding the study in general: Four technical replicates, made by sequencing separate aliquots from the same pool of genomic DNA, were compared pairwise.

The paper's findings and limits, for the study overall: Across all healthy-donor time intervals, the beta-binomial model significantly cut both the number of clones called differentially abundant and the false-positive rate. The binomial model flagged 0.9 to 1.5 differentially abundant clones between technical replicates but 15 to 17 over around two weeks and 19 over around four weeks. Across all healthy donors, variance in clone template counts between roughly 2-week samples was found to increase significantly with total template count. The authors expected biological variance in healthy repertoires might increase further over much longer intervals such as months to years.

The germline V gene (reference sequence) sets CDR1 to SGHNT and CDR2 to YYREEE. Its CDR3 holds 15 amino acids, cysteine through phenylalanine. Here the CDR3 DNA is all that survives: 45 bases in frame from base 1. V is cut back by 1 base and J by 0 bases, with 1 base in the junction unmatched. No immune events such as infections were documented for the healthy donors during the collection period. Healthy-donor blood repertoires served as a training cohort to calibrate time-dependent variance in a beta-binomial model of T-cell clone differential abundance. The training cohort included around 10 healthy donors, of whom 3 were female and 7 were male. On average the donors were around 45 years old, and their ages spanned roughly 29 to 70 years. Obtained from a commercial supplier, whole blood was collected from each healthy donor at three time points set about two weeks apart. For immunosequencing, genomic DNA was extracted from unsorted whole blood.

This clone has only one observation. Its target antigen remains unknown. Base qualities are not provided; no much larger clone lies one nucleotide away. The immunoSEQ Assay, which uses bias-controlled multiplex PCR amplification of genomic DNA, was used to profile TCRbeta CDR3 regions. On the authors' methods: The absolute abundance of each unique TCRbeta CDR3 region was quantified after sequences were collapsed and filtered. Two models were used to test differential abundance: a binomial model (Fisher-equivalent) and a beta-binomial model that adds time-dependent variance fitted from healthy donors. Any clone with fewer than 5 combined templates was excluded, and a clone was called differentially abundant if its Benjamini-Hochberg FDR was below 0.01. Using the form v = (b*log(k)+a)^2, the beta-binomial variance was modeled as a function of the total template count across the two samples. TCRdb took this table from immuneACCESS and kept in-frame rearrangements with V and J called. Such tables lack part of the clones; where checked against another copy, unresolved V genes explain under half of the gap, and the rest is unexplained. That table gives V, J and clone size, and the DNA gave D and trimming. The sample yields 95,000 or so clones; around 86% were counted once. The top ten hold over 5% of the sample.

The receptor was isolated from a person between 18 and 70 years old in good health. The chain uses TRBV5-4 and TRBJ2-1, with 7 bases matching TRBD2. The sample taken for sequencing was blood. The CDR3 protein sequence reads: CASSLRGDSYNEQFF. Read as DNA, the sequence is TGTGCCAGCAGCTTGCGGGGGGACTCCTACAATGAGCAGTTCTTC.